This T cell receptor (beta chain) is drawn from a study of blood T cell repertoires in COVID-19. Method: immunoSEQ multiplex PCR; TCRdb's copy keeps in-frame clones and lacks some. This table has 30,000 to 40,000 clones, about nine tenths appearing once. With 3 bases removed from V and 3 bases from J, the gap between germline ends came to 10 bases. The germline V gene encodes CDR1 SGHTA and CDR2 FQGNSA. This CDR3 has 14 residues. This sequence originates from a human donor with active COVID-19. The donor label of this sample is uncertain. This sequence joins TRBV7-2 and TRBJ2-3; tentative D call: TRBD2 (5 bases). The sequencing input was peripheral blood. The CDR3 DNA sequence: TGTGCCAGCAGCTTTTACCCGGGGACAGATACGCAGTATTTT. Residues: CASSFYPGTDTQYF.